Reported below is one T cell receptor beta chain. Its target is not known. The data stem from a study of T cell repertoires in cytomegalovirus infection. About the study: CMV epitopes that were recently identified and HLA-C-restricted were used alongside well-studied HLA-B-restricted ones. TCR beta signatures that were public indicated CMV infection and matching HLA type.

With 1 base removed from V and 5 bases from J, the gap between germline ends came to 12 bases. This CDR3 has 16 residues. The germline CDR1 and CDR2 sequences are MGHRA and YSYEKL. MiXCR, applied by TCRdb to the reads, yields one record per CDR3 protein. This table holds approximately 470,000 distinct CDR3 sequences, approximately 42% found once. The source is a human donor in good health (CMV status not recorded). Some clones in this sample may be carry-over from other donors' samples. The material sequenced was cultured PBMCs, taken from culture after CMV antigen stimulation. The V and J genes are TRBV4-1 and TRBJ1-6; no reliable D call. The chain's CDR3 is CASSQGTRVDNSPLHF. In DNA, the CDR3 is TGCGCCAGCAGCCAAGGAACGAGGGTTGATAATTCACCCCTCCACTTT.